This T cell receptor (beta chain) was retrieved from a study of T cell repertoires in cytomegalovirus infection. In the study overall: It was the public TCR beta signatures that indicated both CMV infection and matching HLA type.

Turning to this clonotype: Its cognate antigen is unknown.

Study outcomes and limitations: Frequencies of public TCR beta families were cumulated, and this identified carriers of CMV plus the relevant HLA. The ex vivo response showed dominance by HLA-C-restricted CMV-specific TCR beta clonotypes.

TCRdb called the reads again in MiXCR, with one record for every CDR3 protein. Among some 62,000 distinct CDR3 sequences, around 21% were seen once, and the ten largest hold around 70%. V lost 5 bases and J lost 0, with 7 bases in between. This CDR3 is built from 13 residues. CDR1 and CDR2 from the germline V gene are MDHEN and SYDVKM. This chain joins TRBV28 and TRBJ1-2, with D unresolved. The source of this sequence is a human donor in good health (CMV status not recorded). Some clones in this sample may be carry-over from other donors' samples. The source material was CD8+ T cells from cultured PBMCs, sampled from culture after CMV antigen stimulation. Here the CDR3 DNA reads TGTGCCAGCAGTCCGATGACTAACTATGGCTACACCTTC. Its protein is CASSPMTNYGYTF.